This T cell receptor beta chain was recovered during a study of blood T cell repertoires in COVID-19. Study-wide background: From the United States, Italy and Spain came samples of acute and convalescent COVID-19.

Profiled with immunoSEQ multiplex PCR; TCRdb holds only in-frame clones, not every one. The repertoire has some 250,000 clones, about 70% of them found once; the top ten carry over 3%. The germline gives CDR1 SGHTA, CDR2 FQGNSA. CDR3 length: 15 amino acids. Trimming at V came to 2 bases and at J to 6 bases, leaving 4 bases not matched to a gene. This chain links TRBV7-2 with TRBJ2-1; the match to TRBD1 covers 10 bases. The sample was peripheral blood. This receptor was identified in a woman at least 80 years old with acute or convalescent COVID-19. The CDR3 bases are TGTGCCAGCAGCTTAATGGGACAGGGGTCCAATGAGCAGTTCTTC. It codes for CASSLMGQGSNEQFF.